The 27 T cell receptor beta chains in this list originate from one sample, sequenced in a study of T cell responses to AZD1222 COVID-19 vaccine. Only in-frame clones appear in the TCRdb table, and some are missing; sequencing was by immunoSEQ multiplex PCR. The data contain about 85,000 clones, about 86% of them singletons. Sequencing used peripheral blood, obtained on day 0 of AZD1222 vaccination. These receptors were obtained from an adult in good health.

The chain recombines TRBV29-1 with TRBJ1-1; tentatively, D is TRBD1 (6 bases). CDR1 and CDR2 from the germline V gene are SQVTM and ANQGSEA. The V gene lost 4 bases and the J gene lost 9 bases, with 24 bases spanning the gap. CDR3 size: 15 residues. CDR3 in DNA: TGCAGCGTTGGGGGGCCAGGTCGGGATGGGTCGAAAGCTTTCTTT. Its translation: CSVGGPGRDGSKAFF.

The CDR3 coding sequence is TGCGCCAGCAGCAAGGGACTAGCGGGAGAGGGAGAGACCCAGTACTTC. Translation gives CASSKGLAGEGETQYF. This chain joins TRBV5-1 and TRBJ2-5; 14 nucleotides line up with TRBD2. CDR3 length: 16 residues. Germline V gene lookup returns CDR1 SGHRS and CDR2 YFSETQ. With V trimmed by 4 bases and J by 4 bases, 6 bases remained unmatched.

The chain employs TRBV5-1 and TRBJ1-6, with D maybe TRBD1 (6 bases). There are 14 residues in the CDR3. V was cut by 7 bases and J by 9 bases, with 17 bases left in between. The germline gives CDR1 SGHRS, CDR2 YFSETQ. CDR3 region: CASSGGQSGSPLHF. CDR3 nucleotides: TGCGCCAGCTCCGGGGGACAATCGGGTTCACCCCTCCACTTT.

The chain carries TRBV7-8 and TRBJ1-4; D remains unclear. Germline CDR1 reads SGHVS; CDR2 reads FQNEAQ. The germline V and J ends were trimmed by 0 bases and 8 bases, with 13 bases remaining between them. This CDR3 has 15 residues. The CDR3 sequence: CASSLAGIMTEKLFF. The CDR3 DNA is TGTGCCAGCAGCTTAGCCGGGATCATGACGGAAAAACTGTTTTTT.

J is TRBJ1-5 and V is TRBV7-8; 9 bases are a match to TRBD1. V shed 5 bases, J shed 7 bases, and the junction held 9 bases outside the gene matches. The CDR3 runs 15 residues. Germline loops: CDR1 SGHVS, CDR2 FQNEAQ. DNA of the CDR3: TGTGCCAGCAGCCCCCGGGACAGGGAAGCGCAGCCCCAGCATTTT. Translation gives CASSPRDREAQPQHF.

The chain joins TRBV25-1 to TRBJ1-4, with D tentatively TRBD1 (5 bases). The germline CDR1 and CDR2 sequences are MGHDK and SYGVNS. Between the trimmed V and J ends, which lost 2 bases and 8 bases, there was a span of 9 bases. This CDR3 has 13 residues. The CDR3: CASSEQEGEKLFF. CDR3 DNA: TGTGCCAGCAGTGAACAGGAGGGGGAAAAACTGTTTTTT.

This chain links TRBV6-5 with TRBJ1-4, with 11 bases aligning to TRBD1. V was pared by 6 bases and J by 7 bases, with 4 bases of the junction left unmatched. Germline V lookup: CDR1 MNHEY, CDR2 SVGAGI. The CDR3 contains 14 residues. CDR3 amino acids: CASSPGTGGEKLFF. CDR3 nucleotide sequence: TGTGCCAGCAGCCCCGGGACAGGGGGTGAAAAACTGTTTTTT.

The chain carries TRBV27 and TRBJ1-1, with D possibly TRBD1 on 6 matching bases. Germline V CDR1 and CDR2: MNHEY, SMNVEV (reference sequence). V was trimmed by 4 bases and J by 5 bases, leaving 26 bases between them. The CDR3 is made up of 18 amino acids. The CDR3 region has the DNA TGTGCCAGCAGTTCCCAAAAGCCGACTGACAGGAGAAGGACTGAAGCTTTCTTT. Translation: CASSSQKPTDRRRTEAFF.

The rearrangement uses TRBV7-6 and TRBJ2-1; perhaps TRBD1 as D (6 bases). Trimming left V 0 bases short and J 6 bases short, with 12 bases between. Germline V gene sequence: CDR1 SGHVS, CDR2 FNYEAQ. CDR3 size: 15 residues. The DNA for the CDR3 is TGTGCCAGCAGCTTAGCGTCGGGACAAACCAATGAGCAGTTCTTC. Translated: CASSLASGQTNEQFF.

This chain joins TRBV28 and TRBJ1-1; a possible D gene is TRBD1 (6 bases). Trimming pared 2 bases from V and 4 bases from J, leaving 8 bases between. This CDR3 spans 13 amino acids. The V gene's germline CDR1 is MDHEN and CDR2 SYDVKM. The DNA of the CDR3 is TGTGCCAGCAGTTTAGGACAGCCCACTGAAGCTTTCTTT. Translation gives CASSLGQPTEAFF. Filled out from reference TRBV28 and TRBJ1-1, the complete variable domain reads DVKVTQSSRYLVKRTGEKVFLECVQDMDHENMFWYRQDPGLGLRLIYFSYDVKMKEKGDIPEGYSVSREKKERFSLILESASTNQTSMYLCASSLGQPTEAFFGQGTRLTVV.

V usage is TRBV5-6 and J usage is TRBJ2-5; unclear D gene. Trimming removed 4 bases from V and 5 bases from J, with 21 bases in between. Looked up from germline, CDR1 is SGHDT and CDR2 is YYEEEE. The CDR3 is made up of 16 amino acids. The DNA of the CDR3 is TGTGCCAGCAGCCCATCTGGGCGTGGGGTGTGGGAGACCCAGTACTTC. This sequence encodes CASSPSGRGVWETQYF.

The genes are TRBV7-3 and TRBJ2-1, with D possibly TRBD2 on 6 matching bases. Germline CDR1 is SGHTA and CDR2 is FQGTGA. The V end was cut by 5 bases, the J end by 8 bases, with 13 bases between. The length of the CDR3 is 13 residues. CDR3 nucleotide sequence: TGTGCCAGCAGCGCCCGACTAGGACATGAGCAGTTCTTC. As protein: CASSARLGHEQFF.

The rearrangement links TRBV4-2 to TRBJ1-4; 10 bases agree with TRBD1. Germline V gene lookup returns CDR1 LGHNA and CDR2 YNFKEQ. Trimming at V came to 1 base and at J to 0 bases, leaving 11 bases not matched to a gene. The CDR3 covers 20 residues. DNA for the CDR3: TGTGCCAGCAGCCAAGGGGACAGGGGCGCTTCCTACTCAACTAATGAAAAACTGTTTTTT. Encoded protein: CASSQGDRGASYSTNEKLFF.

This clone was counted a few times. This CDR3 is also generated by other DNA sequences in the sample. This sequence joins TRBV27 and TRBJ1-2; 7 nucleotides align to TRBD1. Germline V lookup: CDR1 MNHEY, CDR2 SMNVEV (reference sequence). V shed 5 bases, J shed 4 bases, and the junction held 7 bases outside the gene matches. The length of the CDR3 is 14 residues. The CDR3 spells CASSTSGQVYGYTF. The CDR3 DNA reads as TGTGCCAGCAGTACGTCAGGACAGGTCTATGGCTACACCTTC.

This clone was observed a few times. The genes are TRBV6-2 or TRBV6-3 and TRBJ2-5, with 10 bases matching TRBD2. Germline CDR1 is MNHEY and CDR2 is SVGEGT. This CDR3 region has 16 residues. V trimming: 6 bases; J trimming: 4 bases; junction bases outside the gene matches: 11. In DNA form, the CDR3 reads TGTGCCAGCAGCCACGGCCTAGCGGGAGTGGTAGAGACCCAGTACTTC. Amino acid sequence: CASSHGLAGVVETQYF.

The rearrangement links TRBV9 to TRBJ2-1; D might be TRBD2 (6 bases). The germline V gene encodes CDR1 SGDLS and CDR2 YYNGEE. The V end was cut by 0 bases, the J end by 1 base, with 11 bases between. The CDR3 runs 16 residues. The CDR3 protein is CASSVAGDRSYNEQFF. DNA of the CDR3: TGTGCCAGCAGCGTAGCGGGGGACCGGTCCTACAATGAGCAGTTCTTC.

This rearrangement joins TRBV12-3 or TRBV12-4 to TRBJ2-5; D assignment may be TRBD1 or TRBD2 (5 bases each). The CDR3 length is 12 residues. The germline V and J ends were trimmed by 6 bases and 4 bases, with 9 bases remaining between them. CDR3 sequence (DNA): TGTGCCAGCAGGGGGGAGTCAGAGACCCAGTACTTC. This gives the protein CASRGESETQYF.

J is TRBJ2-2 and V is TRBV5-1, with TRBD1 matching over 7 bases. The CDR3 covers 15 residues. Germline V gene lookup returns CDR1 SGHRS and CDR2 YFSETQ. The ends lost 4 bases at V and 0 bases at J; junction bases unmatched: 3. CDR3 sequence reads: CASSPGTANTGELFF. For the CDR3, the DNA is TGCGCCAGCAGCCCGGGGACAGCGAACACCGGGGAGCTGTTTTTT.

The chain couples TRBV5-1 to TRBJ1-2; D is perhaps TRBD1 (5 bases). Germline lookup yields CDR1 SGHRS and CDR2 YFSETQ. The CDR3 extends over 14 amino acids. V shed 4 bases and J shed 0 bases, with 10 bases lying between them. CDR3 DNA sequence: TGCGCCAGCAGCGGGGACGGAGCTAACTATGGCTACACCTTC. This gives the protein CASSGDGANYGYTF.

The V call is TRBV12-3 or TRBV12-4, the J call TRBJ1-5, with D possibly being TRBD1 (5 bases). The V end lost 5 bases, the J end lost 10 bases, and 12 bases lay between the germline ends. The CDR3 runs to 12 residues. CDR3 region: CASSQGRQPQHF. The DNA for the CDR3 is TGTGCCAGCAGTCAGGGACGTCAACCCCAGCATTTT.

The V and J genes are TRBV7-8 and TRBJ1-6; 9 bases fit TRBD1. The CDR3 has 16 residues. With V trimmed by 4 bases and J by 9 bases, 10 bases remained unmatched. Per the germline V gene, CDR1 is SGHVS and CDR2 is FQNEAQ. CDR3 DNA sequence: TGTGCCAGCAGCTCGATCGGACAGGGGTCGGCTTCACCCCTCCACTTT. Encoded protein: CASSSIGQGSASPLHF.

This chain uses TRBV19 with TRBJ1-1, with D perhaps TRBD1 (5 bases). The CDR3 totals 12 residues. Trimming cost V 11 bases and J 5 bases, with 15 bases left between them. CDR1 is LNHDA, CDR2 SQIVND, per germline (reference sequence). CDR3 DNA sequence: TGTGCCGTCGGGGGGATCGGGACTGAAGCTTTCTTT. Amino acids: CAVGGIGTEAFF.

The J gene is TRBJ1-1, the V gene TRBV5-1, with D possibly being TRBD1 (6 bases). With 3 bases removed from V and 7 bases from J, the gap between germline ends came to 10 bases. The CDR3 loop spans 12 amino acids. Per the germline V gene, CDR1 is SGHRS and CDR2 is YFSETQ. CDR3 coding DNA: TGCGCCAGCAGCTCCGAAGGGGGTGAAGCTTTCTTT. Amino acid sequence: CASSSEGGEAFF. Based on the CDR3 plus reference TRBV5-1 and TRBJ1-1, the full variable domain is KAGVTQTPRYLIKTRGQQVTLSCSPISGHRSVSWYQQTPGQGLQFLFEYFSETQRNKGNFPGRFSGRQFSNSRSEMNVSTLELGDSALYLCASSSEGGEAFFGQGTRLTVV.

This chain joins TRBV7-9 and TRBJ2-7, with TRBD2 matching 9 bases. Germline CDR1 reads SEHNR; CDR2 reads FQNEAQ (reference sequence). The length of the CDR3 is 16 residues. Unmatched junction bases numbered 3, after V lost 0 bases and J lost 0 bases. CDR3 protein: CASSLARGGTSYEQYF. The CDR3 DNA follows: TGTGCCAGCAGCTTAGCGCGGGGGGGGACCTCCTACGAGCAGTACTTC.

This CDR3 reads CASSDRAADTQYF. Here the CDR3 DNA reads TGCGCCAGCAGTGACCGAGCCGCAGATACGCAGTATTTT. The rearrangement uses TRBV10-1 and TRBJ2-3; no definite D call. CDR1 is WNHNN and CDR2 is SYGVQD in the germline V gene (reference sequence). The CDR3 is 13 residues long. Trimming took 3 bases from V and 4 from J, leaving 8 bases between them.

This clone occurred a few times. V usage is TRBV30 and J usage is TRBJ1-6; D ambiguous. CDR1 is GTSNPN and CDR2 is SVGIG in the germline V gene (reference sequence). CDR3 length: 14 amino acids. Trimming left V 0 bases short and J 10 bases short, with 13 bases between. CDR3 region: CAWSVDDGRSPLHF. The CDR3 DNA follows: TGTGCCTGGAGTGTTGACGACGGGCGCTCACCCCTCCACTTT.

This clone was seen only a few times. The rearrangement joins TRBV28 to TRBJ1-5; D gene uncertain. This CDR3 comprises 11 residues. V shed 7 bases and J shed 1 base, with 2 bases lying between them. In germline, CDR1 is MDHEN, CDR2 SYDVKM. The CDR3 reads CASTSNQPQHF. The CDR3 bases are TGTGCCAGCACGAGCAATCAGCCCCAGCATTTT.